The 22 T cell receptor beta chains below come from one sample, sequenced in a study of blood T cells in healthy people across ages. The authors ran a second PCR of 7 to 11 cycles using a sample-barcoded 5' primer and a J-beta primer mix. Via MiXCR, TCRdb re-called the 5' RACE reads, giving one row per CDR3 protein. The table has about 1,400,000 distinct CDR3 sequences, about 43% seen once. Sequenced sample: blood. The receptors were sampled from a woman under 30 in good health.

This clonotype was counted between two and nine times. The chain is built from TRBV6-5 and TRBJ2-1, with D perhaps assigned TRBD1 or TRBD2 (5 bases each). CDR1 is MNHEY, CDR2 SVGAGI, per germline. The CDR3 contains 14 residues. The germline V and J ends were trimmed by 2 bases and 5 bases, with 10 bases remaining between them. This CDR3 is CASSYPGTDNEQFF. The CDR3 nucleotides are TGTGCCAGCAGTTACCCTGGGACGGACAATGAGCAGTTCTTC.

This chain connects TRBV7-2 to TRBJ2-1; TRBD2 aligns across 10 bases. Germline values: CDR1 SGHTA, CDR2 FQGNSA. The CDR3 has 19 residues. J gave up 2 bases and V 5 bases, and 15 bases lay outside the gene matches. Written as DNA, the CDR3 is TGTGCCAGCAGCCCGAAGGGGTCCAGCGGGAGGGTCACCTACAATGAGCAGTTCTTC. Its translation is CASSPKGSSGRVTYNEQFF.

Worth noting for this clonotype: This may arise from a read error, as a much more abundant clone is one base away. The chain recombines TRBV29-1 with TRBJ2-1; the match to TRBD1 covers 8 bases. CDR1 is SQVTM and CDR2 is ANQGSEA in the germline V gene. This CDR3 is built from 13 residues. The trim removed 7 bases at V and 10 bases at J, leaving 12 bases unmatched. DNA of the CDR3: TGCAGCGCAACGGACAGGGTACCCTACGAGCAGTTCTTC. Amino acids: CSATDRVPYEQFF.

This clonotype was detected only a few times. This chain joins TRBV7-2 and TRBJ2-2, with D unclear. CDR1 and CDR2 from the germline V gene are SGHTA and FQGNSA. The V gene lost 6 bases and the J gene lost 8 bases, with 13 bases spanning the gap. The CDR3 consists of 13 residues. Here the CDR3 reads CASRSALSGELFF. The CDR3 DNA reads as TGTGCCAGCAGATCGGCCCTTAGTGGGGAGCTGTTTTTT.

This clonotype occurred a few times. V usage is TRBV10-3 and J usage is TRBJ1-5, with D perhaps matching TRBD1 (5 bases). V lost 2 bases, J lost 4 bases, and 15 bases lay in between. Germline assignment: CDR1 ENHRY and CDR2 SYGVKD. The CDR3 has 16 residues. The CDR3 protein is CAISESGQGLNQPQHF. For the CDR3, the DNA is TGTGCCATCAGTGAGAGTGGGCAGGGACTGAATCAGCCCCAGCATTTT.

V is TRBV5-5 and J is TRBJ2-2, with D possibly being TRBD1 (7 bases). V was pared by 1 base and J by 7 bases, with 17 bases between. The CDR3 is made up of 16 amino acids. Germline V gene lookup returns CDR1 SGHKS and CDR2 YYEKEE (reference sequence). The DNA of the CDR3 is TGTGCCAGCAGCTTGAACAGACAGGGACTTCTCGGGGAGCTGTTTTTT. Translation: CASSLNRQGLLGELFF.

V gene TRBV2 combines with J gene TRBJ1-2; no definite D call. From germline, CDR1 is SNHLY and CDR2 FYNNEI. The V end was cut by 0 bases, the J end by 6 bases, with 14 bases between. The CDR3 is 15 residues long. The DNA of the CDR3 is TGTGCCAGCAGTGAAGCGAACGGGAGGGTTAATGGCTACACCTTC. Translating gives CASSEANGRVNGYTF.

The rearrangement uses TRBV5-5 and TRBJ2-1; 9 bases are a match to TRBD2. Trimming removed 3 bases from V and 10 bases from J; junction bases left unmatched: 17. The CDR3 covers 17 residues. Germline V lookup: CDR1 SGHKS, CDR2 YYEKEE (reference sequence). The CDR3 nucleotides are TGTGCCAGCAGCTCTACCGTGCCGGGACTAGCAAGATTCGAGCAGTTCTTC. Translated: CASSSTVPGLARFEQFF. The whole variable domain, remainder taken from reference TRBV5-5 and TRBJ2-1, is DAGVTQSPTHLIKTRGQQVTLRCSPISGHKSVSWYQQVLGQGPQFIFQYYEKEERGRGNFPDRFSARQFPNYSSELNVNALLLGDSALYLCASSSTVPGLARFEQFFGPGTRLTVL.

The V gene is TRBV11-1, the J gene TRBJ2-5, with D maybe TRBD2 (5 bases). This CDR3 is built from 15 residues. The germline V gene encodes CDR1 SGHAT and CDR2 FQDESV (reference sequence). Trimming shortened V by 1 base and J by 5 bases, and 14 bases separated the two germline ends. The CDR3: CASSLVVGMGETQYF. In DNA form, the CDR3 reads TGTGCCAGCAGCTTAGTGGTCGGGATGGGGGAGACCCAGTACTTC. Together with reference TRBV11-1 and TRBJ2-5, the CDR3 gives the full variable domain: EAEVAQSPRYKITEKSQAVAFWCDPISGHATLYWYRQILGQGPELLVQFQDESVVDDSQLPKDRFSAERLKGVDSTLKIQPAELGDSAMYLCASSLVVGMGETQYFGPGTRLLVL.

Concerning this clonotype: It may be a read error: a sequence one base away is much more abundant. J is TRBJ2-1 and V is TRBV9; TRBD2 matches at 11 bases. With 1 base clipped from V and 13 bases from J, the junction kept 7 bases outside the gene matches. The CDR3 length is 14 residues. CDR1 and CDR2 from the germline V gene are SGDLS and YYNGEE. CDR3 nucleotides: TGTGCCAGCAGCGTACTAGCGGGAGGAGAGACCCAGTTCTTC. Encoded protein: CASSVLAGGETQFF.

The V gene is TRBV7-9, the J gene TRBJ2-6, with D perhaps TRBD2 (5 bases). Looked up from germline, CDR1 is SEHNR and CDR2 is FQNEAQ (reference sequence). The CDR3 is 13 amino acids. The CDR3 DNA reads TGTGTCAGTGGAACACGGGAGGCCAACGTCCTGACTTTC. Amino acids: CVSGTREANVLTF.

The chain has TRBV29-1 and TRBJ1-2; D might be TRBD1 (6 bases). Germline lookup yields CDR1 SQVTM and CDR2 ANQGSEA. The V and J ends lost 5 bases and 5 bases respectively, with 15 bases between them. There are 13 residues in the CDR3. The CDR3 bases are TGCAGCGTTTTACAGGGCGGAATATATGGCTACACCTTC. This sequence encodes CSVLQGGIYGYTF. Combining the CDR3 with reference TRBV29-1 and TRBJ1-2 gives the whole variable domain SAVISQKPSRDICQRGTSLTIQCQVDSQVTMMFWYRQQPGQSLTLIATANQGSEATYESGFVIDKFPISRPNLTFSTLTVSNMSPEDSSIYLCSVLQGGIYGYTFGSGTRLTVV.

V gene TRBV6-2 or TRBV6-3 combines with J gene TRBJ1-5, with D hard to call. The germline V and J ends were trimmed by 0 bases and 0 bases, with 18 bases remaining between them. Germline CDR1 reads MNHEY; CDR2 reads SVGEGT. The CDR3 length is 19 residues. The DNA of the CDR3 is TGTGCCAGCAGTTACTCGGACCGGACCCAACCATATAGCAATCAGCCCCAGCATTTT. Its protein is CASSYSDRTQPYSNQPQHF.

The chain has TRBV7-2 and TRBJ1-2, with 9 positions matching TRBD1. The CDR3 contains 15 residues. V was clipped by 8 bases and J by 3 bases; unmatched bases: 10. CDR1 and CDR2 from the germline V gene are SGHTA and FQGNSA. The CDR3 reads CASGKTGTGYYGYTF. DNA for the CDR3: TGTGCCAGCGGAAAAACCGGGACAGGGTACTATGGCTACACCTTC. Using reference TRBV7-2 and TRBJ1-2 for the parts outside the CDR3, the full variable domain is GAGVSQSPSNKVTEKGKDVELRCDPISGHTALYWYRQSLGQGLEFLIYFQGNSAPDKSGLPSDRFSAERTGGSVSTLTIQRTQQEDSAVYLCASGKTGTGYYGYTFGSGTRLTVV.

The gene calls are TRBV29-1 and TRBJ2-3; the D is unclear. V lost 8 bases and J lost 2, with 20 bases in between. From germline, CDR1 is SQVTM and CDR2 ANQGSEA. The CDR3 runs 15 residues. The CDR3 spells CSILPPARSTDTQYF. The DNA for the CDR3 is TGCAGCATCCTCCCCCCGGCCCGCTCCACAGATACGCAGTATTTT.

The chain joins TRBV7-9 to TRBJ2-1; D might be TRBD1 or TRBD2, each matching 5 bases. This CDR3 has 14 residues. Germline CDR1 is SEHNR and CDR2 is FQNEAQ (reference sequence). V was clipped by 0 bases and J by 12 bases, with 15 bases between them. The CDR3 nucleotides are TGTGCCAGCAGCTTAGCGGGACCTACAGATACGCAGTTCTTC. As protein: CASSLAGPTDTQFF. Full variable domain (outside the CDR3, taken from reference TRBV7-9 and TRBJ2-1): DTGVSQNPRHKITKRGQNVTFRCDPISEHNRLYWYRQTLGQGPEFLTYFQNEAQLEKSRLLSDRFSAERPKGSFSTLEIQRTEQGDSAMYLCASSLAGPTDTQFFGPGTRLTVL.

This clonotype was counted a few times. This CDR3 is CASSPMGQASEKLFF. The CDR3 region has the DNA TGCGCCAGCAGCCCTATGGGACAGGCTTCGGAAAAACTGTTTTTT. V usage is TRBV4-1 and J usage is TRBJ1-4; 8 positions agree with TRBD1. Germline V CDR1 and CDR2: MGHRA, YSYEKL. The CDR3 extends over 15 amino acids. V lost 4 bases, J lost 8 bases, and 9 bases stayed unmatched.

This clonotype was seen a handful of times. J is TRBJ1-6 and V is TRBV9; maybe TRBD1 (6 bases). Germline lookup yields CDR1 SGDLS and CDR2 YYNGEE. The CDR3 runs to 14 residues. V lost 3 bases and J 10 bases, leaving 14 bases between the germline ends. CDR3 amino acids: CASSEGHNKSPLHF. CDR3 coding DNA: TGTGCCAGCAGCGAGGGACATAACAAGTCACCCCTCCACTTT.

The CDR3, as DNA: TGTGCCACCGGACAGGGTACTACTGAAGCTTTCTTT. This gives the protein CATGQGTTEAFF. The chain links TRBV27 to TRBJ1-1; TRBD1 matches 8 bases. From germline, CDR1 is MNHEY and CDR2 SMNVEV (reference sequence). The CDR3 is 12 residues long. With 10 bases clipped from V and 5 bases from J, the junction kept 6 bases outside the gene matches.

The chain uses TRBV5-5 and TRBJ2-7; D is possibly TRBD2 (6 bases). V was pared by 3 bases and J by 2 bases, with 9 bases between. Germline CDR1 is SGHKS and CDR2 is YYEKEE (reference sequence). The length of the CDR3 is 13 residues. CDR3 in DNA: TGTGCCAGCAGCTGGAGGGGCACCTACGAGCAGTACTTC. Protein: CASSWRGTYEQYF.

The chain has TRBV27 and TRBJ2-1; unclear D gene. The assigned J gene may be wrong: the sequence end matches TRBJ2-7 better. Germline V lookup: CDR1 MNHEY, CDR2 SMNVEV (reference sequence). The CDR3 consists of 15 residues. The CDR3 sequence: CASSLVQSSYNEQYF. For the CDR3, the DNA is TGTGCCAGCAGTCTGGTCCAGAGCTCCTACAATGAGCAGTACTTC.

This clonotype was observed a few times. This chain links TRBV6-6 with TRBJ1-6; TRBD1 agrees at 10 bases. Germline CDR1 and CDR2: MNHNY and SVGAGI (reference sequence). Trimming removed 0 bases from V and 7 bases from J; junction bases left unmatched: 6. The CDR3 runs to 17 residues. CDR3 DNA sequence: TGTGCCAGCAGTTACTCGTTGGGACAGGGGTACAATTCACCCCTCCACTTT. Encoded protein: CASSYSLGQGYNSPLHF.